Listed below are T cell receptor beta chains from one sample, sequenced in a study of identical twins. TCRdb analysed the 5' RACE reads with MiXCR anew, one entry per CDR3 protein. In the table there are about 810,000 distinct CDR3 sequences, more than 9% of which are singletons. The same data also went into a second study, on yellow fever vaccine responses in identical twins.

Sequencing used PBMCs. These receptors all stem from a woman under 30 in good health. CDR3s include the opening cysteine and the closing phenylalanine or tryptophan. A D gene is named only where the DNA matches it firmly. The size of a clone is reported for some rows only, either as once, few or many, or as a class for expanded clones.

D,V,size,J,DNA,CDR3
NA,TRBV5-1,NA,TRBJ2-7,TGCGCCAGCAGCTTAAATACAGGGTTTTATAATCACTACGAGCAGTACTTC,CASSLNTGFYNHYEQYF
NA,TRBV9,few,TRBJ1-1,TGTGCCAGCAGCCCGGGGGGGGCGAGCACTGAAGCTTTCTTT,CASSPGGASTEAFF
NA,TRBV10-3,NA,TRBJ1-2,TGTGCCAACCTAAAGGGAGAGTATGGCTACACCTTC,CANLKGEYGYTF
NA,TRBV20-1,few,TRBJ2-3,TGCAGTGCTAGTAATGTACCTAGCACAGATACGCAGTATTTT,CSASNVPSTDTQYF
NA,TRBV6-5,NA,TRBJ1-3,TGTGCCAGCAGTTACTCCGACAGTTCTGGAAACACCATATATTTT,CASSYSDSSGNTIYF
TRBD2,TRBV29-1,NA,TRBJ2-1,TGCAGCGTGCCCGGGGGTACTAGCGGGAGGGCCTCCTACAATGAGCAGTTCTTC,CSVPGGTSGRASYNEQFF
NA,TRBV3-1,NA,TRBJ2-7,TGTGCCAGCAGCCAAGTTCAGGGAACGCAGTACTTC,CASSQVQGTQYF
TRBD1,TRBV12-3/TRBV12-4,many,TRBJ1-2,TGTGCCAGCAGTTTTGGACAGGACCATGGCTACACCTTC,CASSFGQDHGYTF
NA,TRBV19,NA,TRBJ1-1,TGTGCCAGTAGTACGTCGGCCGACAGAGAAGCTTTCTTT,CASSTSADREAFF
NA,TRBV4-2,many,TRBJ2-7,TGTGCCAGCAGCCCAAGACTTGGCGGACGGGGCCTTTACGAGCAGTACTTC,CASSPRLGGRGLYEQYF
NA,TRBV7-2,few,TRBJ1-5,TGTGCCAGCAGCTTAGAGGAGCGGGGTTTTCAGCCCCAGCATTTT,CASSLEERGFQPQHF
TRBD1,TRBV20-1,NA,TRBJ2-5,TGCAGTGCCCTCCAGACAGGGTTGTACTTC,CSALQTGLYF
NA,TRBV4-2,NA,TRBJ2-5,TGTGCCAGCAGCCAAGAAGGACCGGGGCTACGTCAAGAGACCCAGTACTTC,CASSQEGPGLRQETQYF
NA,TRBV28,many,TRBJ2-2,TGTGCCAGCAGTTTAAACGCGAACACCGGGGAGCTGTTTTTT,CASSLNANTGELFF
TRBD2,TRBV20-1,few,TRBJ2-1,TGCAGTGCTAGAGAGGGGGGAGGGACCTACAATGAGCAGTTCTTC,CSAREGGGTYNEQFF
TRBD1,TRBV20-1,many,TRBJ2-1,TGCAGTGCAATCCCGGGACAGGTCATAGGTGAGCAGTTCTTC,CSAIPGQVIGEQFF
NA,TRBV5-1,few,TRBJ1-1,TGCGCCAGCAGCTTGGACAGGGCCGCTGAAGCTTTCTTT,CASSLDRAAEAFF
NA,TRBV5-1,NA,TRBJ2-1,TGCGCCAGCAGCTTGTCTCCGGGGGATTACAATGAGCAGTTCTTC,CASSLSPGDYNEQFF
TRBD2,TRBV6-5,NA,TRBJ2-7,TGTGCCAGCAGTTACCGGCTAGCGGGAGGGCCCTACGAGCAGTACTTC,CASSYRLAGGPYEQYF
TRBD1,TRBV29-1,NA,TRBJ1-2,TGCAGCGTTGAGAGTCCAGGGGGTTACTATGGCTACACCTTC,CSVESPGGYYGYTF
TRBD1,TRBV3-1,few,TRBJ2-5,TGTGCCAGCAGCCAAGATAGAGGGACAGACCAAGAGACCCAGTACTTC,CASSQDRGTDQETQYF
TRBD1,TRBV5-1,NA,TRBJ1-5,TGCGCCAGCAGCTTGGGACAGGGAACCGATCAGCCCCAGCATTTT,CASSLGQGTDQPQHF
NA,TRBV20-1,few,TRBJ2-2,TGCAGTGCTAGAGATGGGGCAGGGCTAAACACCGGGGAGCTGTTTTTT,CSARDGAGLNTGELFF
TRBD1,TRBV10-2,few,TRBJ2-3,TGCGCCAGCAGTGAGGACAGGGGAAGGCAGTATTTT,CASSEDRGRQYF
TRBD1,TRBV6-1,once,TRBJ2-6,TGTGCCAGCAGAACGACAGGGACCTCTGGGGCCAACGTCCTGACTTTC,CASRTTGTSGANVLTF